Below are 5 T cell receptor beta chains sequenced from a single sample in a study of shared clonotypes between healthy human individuals. Method: immunoSEQ multiplex PCR; TCRdb's copy keeps in-frame clones and lacks some. This table holds approximately 1.5 million clones, approximately 98.5% found once. The specimen was naive CD4+ T cells sorted from blood. The subset here: CD45RA+ positively selected. The receptors originated from a man under 40 in good health.

This chain connects TRBV6-1 to TRBJ2-2; the D gene is possibly TRBD2 (6 bases). V lost 6 bases to trimming and J lost 2 bases, with 13 bases between them. CDR3 size: 15 residues. CDR1 is MNHNS and CDR2 is SASEGT in the germline V gene. In DNA, the CDR3 is TGTGCCAGCAGAACAGGACTACTAAACACCGGGGAGCTGTTTTTT. It is translated as CASRTGLLNTGELFF.

The chain links TRBV7-2 to TRBJ1-5, with 11 bases that match TRBD1. There are 16 residues in the CDR3. Germline values: CDR1 SGHTA, CDR2 FQGNSA. Trimming cost V 3 bases and J 7 bases; bases outside gene matches: 8. The CDR3 region is CASSFGQGALGQPQHF. The CDR3 bases are TGTGCCAGCAGCTTCGGACAGGGGGCGCTAGGACAGCCCCAGCATTTT.

This clone showed up just once. This chain connects TRBV7-9 to TRBJ1-3, with 8 positions matching TRBD1. Germline V gives CDR1 SEHNR, CDR2 FQNEAQ (reference sequence). This CDR3 has 15 residues. J was trimmed by 9 bases and V by 0 bases; bases with no gene match: 7. CDR3: CASSLARQGAGTIYF. The CDR3 nucleotides are TGTGCCAGCAGCTTAGCGCGGCAGGGGGCAGGCACCATATATTTT.

CDR3 nucleotides: TGTGCCAGCAGCCCTAGCGGGAGAATGGTTGAGTGGTCCTACGAGCAGTACTTC. Amino acid sequence: CASSPSGRMVEWSYEQYF. The chain couples TRBV7-8 to TRBJ2-7, with 10 positions matching TRBD2. Trimming took 5 bases from V and 1 from J; bases not matched to a gene: 14. Germline lookup yields CDR1 SGHVS and CDR2 FQNEAQ. The CDR3 loop spans 18 amino acids.

V and J are TRBV18 and TRBJ2-2; possible D gene TRBD1, 5 bases. Germline CDR1 is KGHSH and CDR2 is LQKENI. V was shortened by 3 bases and J by 6 bases, with 8 bases between the two germline ends. The CDR3 loop spans 13 amino acids. Written as DNA, the CDR3 is TGTGCCAGCTCACCGCAGGGATCCGGGGAGCTGTTTTTT. Translation: CASSPQGSGELFF.